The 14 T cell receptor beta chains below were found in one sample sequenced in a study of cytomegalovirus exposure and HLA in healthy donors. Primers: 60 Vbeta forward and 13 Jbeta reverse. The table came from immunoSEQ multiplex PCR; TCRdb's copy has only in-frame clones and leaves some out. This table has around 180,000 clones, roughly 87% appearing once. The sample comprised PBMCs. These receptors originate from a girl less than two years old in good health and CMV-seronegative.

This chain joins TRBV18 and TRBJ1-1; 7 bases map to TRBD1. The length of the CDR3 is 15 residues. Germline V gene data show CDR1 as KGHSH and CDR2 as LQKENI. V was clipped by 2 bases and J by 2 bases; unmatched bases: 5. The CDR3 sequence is CASSPAGGSNTEAFF. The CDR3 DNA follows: TGTGCCAGCTCACCAGCAGGGGGGAGCAACACTGAAGCTTTCTTT.

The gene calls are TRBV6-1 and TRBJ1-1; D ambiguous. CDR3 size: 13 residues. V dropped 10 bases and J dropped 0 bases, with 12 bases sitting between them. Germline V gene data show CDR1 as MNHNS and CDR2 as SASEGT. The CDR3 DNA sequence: TGTGCCACCGACCGAGGTCTGAACACTGAAGCTTTCTTT. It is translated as CATDRGLNTEAFF.

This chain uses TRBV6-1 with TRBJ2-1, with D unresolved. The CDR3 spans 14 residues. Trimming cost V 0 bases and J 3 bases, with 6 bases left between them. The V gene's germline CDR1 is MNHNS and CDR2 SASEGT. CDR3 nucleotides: TGTGCCAGCAGTGAAGCGCTAGGCTACAATGAGCAGTTCTTC. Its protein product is CASSEALGYNEQFF.

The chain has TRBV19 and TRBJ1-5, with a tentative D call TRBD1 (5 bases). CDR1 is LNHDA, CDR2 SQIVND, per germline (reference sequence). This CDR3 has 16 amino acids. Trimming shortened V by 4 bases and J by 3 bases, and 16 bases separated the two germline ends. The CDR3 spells CASSTLMRGFNQPQHF. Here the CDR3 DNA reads TGTGCCAGTAGTACCCTTATGCGGGGGTTCAATCAGCCCCAGCATTTT.

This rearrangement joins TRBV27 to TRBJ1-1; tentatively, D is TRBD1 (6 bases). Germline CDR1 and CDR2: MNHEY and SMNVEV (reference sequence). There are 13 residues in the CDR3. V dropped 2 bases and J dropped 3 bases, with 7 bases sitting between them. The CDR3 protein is CASSLEGDTEAFF. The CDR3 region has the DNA TGTGCCAGCAGTTTAGAGGGGGACACTGAAGCTTTCTTT.

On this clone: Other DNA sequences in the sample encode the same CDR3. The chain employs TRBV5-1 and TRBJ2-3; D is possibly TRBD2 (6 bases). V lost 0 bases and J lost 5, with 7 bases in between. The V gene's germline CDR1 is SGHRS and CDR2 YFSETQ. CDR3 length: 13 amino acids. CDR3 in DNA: TGCGCCAGCAGCTTGGGAGCGGGAGATACGCAGTATTTT. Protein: CASSLGAGDTQYF.

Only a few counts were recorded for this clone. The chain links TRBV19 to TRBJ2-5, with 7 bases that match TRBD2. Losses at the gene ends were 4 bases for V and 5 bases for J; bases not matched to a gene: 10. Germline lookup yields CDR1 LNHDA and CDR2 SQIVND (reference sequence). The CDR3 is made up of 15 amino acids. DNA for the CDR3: TGTGCCAGTAGTAGATTCGGGGAGGGGCCCGAGACCCAGTACTTC. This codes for CASSRFGEGPETQYF.

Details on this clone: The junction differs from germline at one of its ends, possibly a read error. CDR3 coding DNA: TGTGTCAGCAGCTTAGGTTTAGCGTGGAATGAGCAGTTCTTC. This encodes CVSSLGLAWNEQFF. This chain links TRBV13 with TRBJ2-1; a possible D gene is TRBD2 (5 bases). Germline CDR1 reads PRHDT; CDR2 reads FYEKMQ (reference sequence). The CDR3 is made up of 14 amino acids. The full variable domain, with the rest looked up from reference TRBV13 and TRBJ2-1, is AAGVIQSPRHLIKEKRETATLKCYPIPRHDTVYWYQQGPGQDPQFLISFYEKMQSDKGSIPDRFSAQQFSDYHSELNMSSLELGDSALYFCVSSLGLAWNEQFFGPGTRLTVL.

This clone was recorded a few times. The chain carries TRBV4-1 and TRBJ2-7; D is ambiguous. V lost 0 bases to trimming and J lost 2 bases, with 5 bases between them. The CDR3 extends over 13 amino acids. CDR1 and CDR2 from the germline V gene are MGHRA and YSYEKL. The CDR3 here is CASSQDRTYEQYF. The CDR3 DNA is TGCGCCAGCAGCCAAGATAGAACCTACGAGCAGTACTTC.

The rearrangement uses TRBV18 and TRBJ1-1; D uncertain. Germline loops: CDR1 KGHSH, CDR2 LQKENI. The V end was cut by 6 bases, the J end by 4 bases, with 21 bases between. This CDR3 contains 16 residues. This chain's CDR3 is CASSPGRVDVVTEAFF. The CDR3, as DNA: TGTGCCAGCTCTCCGGGGAGGGTGGATGTTGTCACTGAAGCTTTCTTT.

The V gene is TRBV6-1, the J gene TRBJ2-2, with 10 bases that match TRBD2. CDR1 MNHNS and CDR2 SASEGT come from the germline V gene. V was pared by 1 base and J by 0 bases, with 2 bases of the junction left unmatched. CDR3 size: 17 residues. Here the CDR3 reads CASSEGTSGSNTGELFF. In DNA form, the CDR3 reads TGTGCCAGCAGTGAAGGGACTAGCGGATCGAACACCGGGGAGCTGTTTTTT.

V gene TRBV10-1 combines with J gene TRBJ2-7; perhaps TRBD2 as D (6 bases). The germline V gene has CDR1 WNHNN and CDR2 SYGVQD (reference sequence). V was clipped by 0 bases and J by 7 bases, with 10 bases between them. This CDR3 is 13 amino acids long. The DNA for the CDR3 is TGCGCCAGCAGTGAGTCGGGCGGGGAAGAGCAGTACTTC. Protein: CASSESGGEEQYF.

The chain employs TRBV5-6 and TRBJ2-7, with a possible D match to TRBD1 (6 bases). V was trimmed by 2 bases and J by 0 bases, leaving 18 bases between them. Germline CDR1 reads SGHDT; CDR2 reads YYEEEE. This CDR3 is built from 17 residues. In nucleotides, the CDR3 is TGTGCCAGCAGCTTTTCGGTATGGCGGACAGCCTCCTACGAGCAGTACTTC. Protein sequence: CASSFSVWRTASYEQYF.

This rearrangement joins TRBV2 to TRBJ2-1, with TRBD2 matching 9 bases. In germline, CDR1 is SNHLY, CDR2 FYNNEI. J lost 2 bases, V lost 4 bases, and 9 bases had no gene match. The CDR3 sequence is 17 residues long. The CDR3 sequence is CASSGKSLAGAYNEQFF. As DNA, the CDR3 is TGTGCCAGCAGTGGAAAGTCTTTAGCGGGGGCCTACAATGAGCAGTTCTTC.